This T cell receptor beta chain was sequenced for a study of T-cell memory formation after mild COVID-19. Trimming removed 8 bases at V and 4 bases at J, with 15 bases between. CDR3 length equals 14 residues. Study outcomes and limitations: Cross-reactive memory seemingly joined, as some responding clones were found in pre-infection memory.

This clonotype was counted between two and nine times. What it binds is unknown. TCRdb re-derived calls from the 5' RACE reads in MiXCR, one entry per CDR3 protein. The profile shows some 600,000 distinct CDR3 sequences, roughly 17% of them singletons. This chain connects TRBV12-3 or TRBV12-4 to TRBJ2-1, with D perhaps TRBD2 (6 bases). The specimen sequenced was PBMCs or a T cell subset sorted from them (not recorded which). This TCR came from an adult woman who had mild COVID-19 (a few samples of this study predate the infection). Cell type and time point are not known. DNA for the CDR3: TGTGCCAGCGAGGTACTAGCAGGGTACAATGAGCAGTTCTTC. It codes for CASEVLAGYNEQFF.